These 2 T cell receptor beta chains came from one sample sequenced in a study of blood T cell repertoires in COVID-19 (dated by TCRdb to the early 2020s). Libraries were made using the immunoSEQ multiplex PCR assay. In its TCRdb copy, this immuneACCESS table keeps in-frame sequences only and misses some clones. Where compared with another copy, unresolved V genes explain less than half of these, and the others have no known cause. The sample data list fewer than 300,000 clones, and approximately 82% of these were observed just once. The ten most abundant clones make up 3.1% of the sample. The specimen sequenced was peripheral blood. All receptors come from a woman under 30 with acute or convalescent COVID-19.

The chain carries TRBV7-2 and TRBJ1-1; D is unresolved. The length of the CDR3 is 13 residues. V shed 4 bases and J shed 1 base, with 7 bases lying between them. From germline, CDR1 is SGHTA and CDR2 FQGNSA. In DNA form, the CDR3 reads TGTGCCAGCAGCTGGACTCAGAACACTGAAGCTTTCTTT. It is translated as CASSWTQNTEAFF.

In its sample, this clone was seen a few times. The chain has TRBV19 and TRBJ2-3, with TRBD2 identical over 8 bases. The CDR3 spans 20 residues. CDR1 LNHDA and CDR2 SQIVND come from the germline V gene (reference sequence). The J segment lost 3 bases and the V segment lost 5 bases, leaving 22 bases of the junction unmatched. CDR3 sequence (DNA): TGTGCCAGTAGTGCTTACAGACTAGCTGGGCGGGGGGATTCTACAGATACGCAGTATTTT. Translating gives CASSAYRLAGRGDSTDTQYF.